This TCR beta chain was found in a study of T cell responses to AZD1222 COVID-19 vaccine. This table comes from immunoSEQ multiplex PCR, and its TCRdb copy is limited to in-frame clones, with some not included. The sample lists about 88,000 clones, less than 90% occurring once. The V segment lost 2 bases and the J segment 10 bases; nucleotides outside the gene matches: 7. CDR3 length: 14 residues. Germline CDR1 is SGHRS and CDR2 is YFSETQ. Source: peripheral blood, taken 28 days after the second AZD1222 dose. The chain has TRBV5-1 and TRBJ2-1; 9 bases align to TRBD2. The receptor comes from an adult who received the AZD1222 COVID-19 vaccine. DNA of the CDR3: TGCGCCAGCAGCTTACGCGGGGGGGCGCAGGAGCAGTTCTTC. As protein: CASSLRGGAQEQFF.